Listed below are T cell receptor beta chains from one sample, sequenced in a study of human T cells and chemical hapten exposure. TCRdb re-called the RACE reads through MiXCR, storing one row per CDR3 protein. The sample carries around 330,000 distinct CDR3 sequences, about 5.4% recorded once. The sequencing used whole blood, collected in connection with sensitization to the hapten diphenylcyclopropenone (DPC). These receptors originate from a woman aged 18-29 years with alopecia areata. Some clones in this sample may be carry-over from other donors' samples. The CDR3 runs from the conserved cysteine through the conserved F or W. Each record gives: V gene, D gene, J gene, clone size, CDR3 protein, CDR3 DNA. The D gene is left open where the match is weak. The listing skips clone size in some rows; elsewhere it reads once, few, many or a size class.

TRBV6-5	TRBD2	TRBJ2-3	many	CASSSALLAGRTDTQYF	TGTGCCAGCAGTTCCGCACTACTAGCGGGAAGGACAGATACGCAGTATTTT
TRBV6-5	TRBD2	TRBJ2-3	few	CASSYGASGGSDTQYF	TGTGCCAGCAGTTACGGGGCTAGCGGGGGATCAGATACGCAGTATTTT
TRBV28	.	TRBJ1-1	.	CASSPGVDSEAFF	TGTGCCAGCAGTCCCGGGGTGGACAGTGAAGCTTTCTTT
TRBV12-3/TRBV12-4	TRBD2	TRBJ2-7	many	CASSPRTSGATEQYF	TGTGCCAGCAGCCCACGGACTAGCGGGGCGACCGAGCAGTACTTC
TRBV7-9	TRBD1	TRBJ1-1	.	CASVPGGSREAFF	TGTGCCAGCGTCCCAGGGGGATCTAGGGAAGCTTTCTTT
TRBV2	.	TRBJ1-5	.	CASSRGTAGNQPQHF	TGTGCCAGCAGCCGCGGCACAGCGGGGAATCAGCCCCAGCATTTT
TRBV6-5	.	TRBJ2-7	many	CASSYGRGPYEQYF	TGTGCCAGCAGTTACGGGCGGGGGCCCTACGAGCAGTACTTC
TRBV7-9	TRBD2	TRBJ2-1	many	CASSLASGGSYNEQFF	TGTGCCAGCAGCTTGGCTAGCGGGGGGTCCTACAATGAGCAGTTCTTC
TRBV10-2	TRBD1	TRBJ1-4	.	CASCSAEGRGDEKLFF	TGCGCCAGCTGCAGCGCCGAAGGCAGGGGGGATGAAAAACTGTTTTTT
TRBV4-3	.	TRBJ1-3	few	CASSQDTGSSRNTIYF	TGCGCCAGCAGCCAAGACACAGGGTCCTCTCGAAACACCATATATTTT
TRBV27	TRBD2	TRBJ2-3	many	CASSLTPPAGGPRDTQYF	TGTGCCAGCAGTTTAACGCCCCCAGCGGGGGGGCCAAGAGATACGCAGTATTTT
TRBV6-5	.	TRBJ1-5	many	CASRRRGNQPQHF	TGTGCCAGCCGGCGGAGGGGCAATCAGCCCCAGCATTTT
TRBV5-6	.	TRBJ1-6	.	CASSLGERINSPLHF	TGTGCCAGCAGCTTGGGGGAACGTATTAATTCACCCCTCCACTTT
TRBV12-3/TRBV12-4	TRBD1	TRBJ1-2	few	CASSPGQGVGGYTF	TGTGCCAGCAGTCCTGGACAGGGAGTGGGGGGCTACACCTTC
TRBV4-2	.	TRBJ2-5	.	CASSQVYGAMETQYF	TGTGCCAGCAGCCAAGTGTACGGGGCCATGGAGACCCAGTACTTC
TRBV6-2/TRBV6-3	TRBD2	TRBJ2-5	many	CASSPTSGGHQETQYF	TGTGCCAGCAGCCCCACTAGCGGGGGCCACCAAGAGACCCAGTACTTC
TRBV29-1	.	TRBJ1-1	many	CSVEDLAFLAFF	TGCAGCGTTGAAGATCTGGCTTTTTTGGCTTTCTTT
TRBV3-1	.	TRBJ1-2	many	CASSLNSGGYTF	TGTGCCAGCAGCTTAAACAGTGGAGGCTACACCTTC
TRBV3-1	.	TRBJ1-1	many	CASSQVPGEGMNTEAFF	TGTGCCAGCAGCCAAGTTCCGGGGGAGGGGATGAACACTGAAGCTTTCTTT
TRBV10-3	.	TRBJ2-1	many	CATGAGYSYNEQFF	TGTGCCACTGGGGCCGGGTACTCTTACAATGAGCAGTTCTTC
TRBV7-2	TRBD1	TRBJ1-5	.	CASSLVLGQGRQPQHF	TGTGCCAGCAGCTTAGTATTGGGACAGGGGAGGCAGCCCCAGCATTTT
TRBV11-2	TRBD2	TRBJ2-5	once	CASSLWQGGEETQYF	TGTGCCAGCAGCTTATGGCAGGGAGGGGAAGAGACCCAGTACTTC
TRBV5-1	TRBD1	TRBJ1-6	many	CASSAGQMNSPLHF	TGCGCCAGCAGCGCGGGACAGATGAATTCACCCCTCCACTTT
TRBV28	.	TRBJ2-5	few	CASSSRWFQETQYF	TGTGCCAGCAGTTCTCGTTGGTTCCAAGAGACCCAGTACTTC
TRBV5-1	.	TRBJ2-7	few	CASSTPGRIYEQYF	TGCGCCAGCAGCACTCCGGGACGGATCTACGAGCAGTACTTC
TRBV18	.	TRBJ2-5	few	CASSPRIGVETQYF	TGTGCCAGCTCACCGCGAATTGGGGTGGAGACCCAGTACTTC
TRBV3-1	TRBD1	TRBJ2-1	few	CASSQPPGQYNEQFF	TGTGCCAGCAGCCAACCTCCGGGACAGTACAATGAGCAGTTCTTC
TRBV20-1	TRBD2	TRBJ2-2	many	CSARSSGGALHNTGELFF	TGCAGTGCTAGATCCAGCGGGGGGGCCTTACATAACACCGGGGAGCTGTTTTTT
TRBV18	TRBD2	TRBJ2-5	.	CASSSGEQETQYF	TGTGCCAGCTCAAGCGGGGAACAAGAGACCCAGTACTTC
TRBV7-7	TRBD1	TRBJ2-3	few	CASSRNRGRGHSTDTQYF	TGTGCTAGCAGCAGAAACAGGGGAAGGGGGCATAGCACAGATACGCAGTATTTT
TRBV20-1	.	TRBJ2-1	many	CSARDPSTVHNEQFF	TGCAGTGCTAGAGACCCATCGACAGTCCACAATGAGCAGTTCTTC
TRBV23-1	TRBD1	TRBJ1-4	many	CASSLGAARGKSEKLFF	TGCGCCAGCAGCCTAGGGGCGGCCAGGGGGAAGAGTGAAAAACTGTTTTTT
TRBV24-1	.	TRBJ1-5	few	CATSAGDQPQHF	TGTGCCACCAGTGCAGGGGACCAGCCCCAGCATTTT
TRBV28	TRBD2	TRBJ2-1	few	CASSSPSGGASYNEQFF	TGTGCCAGCAGTTCCCCTAGCGGGGGGGCCTCCTACAATGAGCAGTTCTTC
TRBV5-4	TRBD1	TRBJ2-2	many	CASSSTGQGFTGELFF	TGTGCCAGCAGCTCGACGGGACAGGGGTTCACCGGGGAGCTGTTTTTT
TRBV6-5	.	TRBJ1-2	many	CASSTGRGYTF	TGTGCCAGCAGTACAGGGAGAGGCTACACCTTC
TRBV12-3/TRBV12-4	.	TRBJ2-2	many	CASSLQGTGELFF	TGTGCCAGCAGTTTACAGGGAACCGGGGAGCTGTTTTTT
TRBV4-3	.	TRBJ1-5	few	CASSQERGVNDQPQHF	TGCGCCAGCAGCCAAGAGCGCGGGGTTAACGATCAGCCCCAGCATTTT
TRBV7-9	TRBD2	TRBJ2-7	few	CASSLLTSLYSYEQYF	TGTGCCAGCAGCTTACTGACTAGCTTATACTCCTACGAGCAGTACTTC
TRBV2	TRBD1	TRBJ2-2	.	CASSGTGRTGELFF	TGTGCCAGCAGTGGGACAGGGAGGACCGGGGAGCTGTTTTTT
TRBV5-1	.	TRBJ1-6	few	CASSLEQSNSPLHF	TGCGCCAGCAGCTTGGAACAGAGCAATTCACCCCTCCACTTT
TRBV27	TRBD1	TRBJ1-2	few	CASSLSWTGHGYTF	TGTGCCAGCAGTTTATCTTGGACAGGGCATGGCTACACCTTC
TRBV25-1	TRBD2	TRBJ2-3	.	CASRSGGQNTQYF	TGTGCCAGCAGAAGCGGGGGGCAAAATACGCAGTATTTT
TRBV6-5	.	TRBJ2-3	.	CASSYGGTTDTQYF	TGTGCCAGCAGTTACGGCGGGACCACAGATACGCAGTATTTT
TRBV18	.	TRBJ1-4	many	CASSPTGNEKLFF	TGTGCCAGCTCCCCGACGGGGAATGAAAAACTGTTTTTT
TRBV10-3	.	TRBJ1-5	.	CAISERGGESNQPQHF	TGTGCCATCAGTGAGCGAGGGGGAGAGAGCAATCAGCCCCAGCATTTT
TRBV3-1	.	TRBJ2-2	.	CASSQGPPNTGELFF	TGTGCCAGCAGCCAAGGGCCCCCGAACACCGGGGAGCTGTTTTTT
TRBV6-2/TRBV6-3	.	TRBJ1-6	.	CASTNAGRPLHF	TGTGCCAGCACCAACGCGGGTAGGCCCCTCCACTTT
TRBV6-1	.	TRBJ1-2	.	CASSEGTYGYTF	TGTGCCAGCAGTGAAGGGACCTATGGCTACACCTTC
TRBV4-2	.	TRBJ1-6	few	CASSQVGQSSSYNSPLHF	TGTGCCAGCAGCCAAGTTGGGCAGTCGAGCTCCTATAATTCACCCCTCCACTTT
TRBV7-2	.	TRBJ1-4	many	CASRRQGSTNEKLFF	TGTGCCAGCAGACGTCAGGGATCGACTAATGAAAAACTGTTTTTT
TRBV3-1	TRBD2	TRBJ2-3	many	CASSRGPTSGPTDTQYF	TGTGCCAGCAGCCGAGGCCCCACTAGCGGCCCCACAGATACGCAGTATTTT
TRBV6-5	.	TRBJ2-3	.	CASSSLIGTDTQYF	TGTGCCAGCAGTTCCCTGATTGGTACAGATACGCAGTATTTT
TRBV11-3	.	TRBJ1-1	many	CASSLEVHTEAFF	TGTGCCAGCAGCTTAGAGGTACACACTGAAGCTTTCTTT
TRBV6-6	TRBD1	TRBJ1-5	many	CASSPTGEAQPQHF	TGTGCCAGCAGCCCTACAGGGGAGGCTCAGCCCCAGCATTTT
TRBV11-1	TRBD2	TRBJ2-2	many	CASSSQWGAGGPGELFF	TGTGCCAGCAGCTCCCAGTGGGGAGCGGGGGGGCCCGGGGAGCTGTTTTTT
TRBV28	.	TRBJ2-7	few	CASSWAEGSYEQYF	TGTGCCAGCAGTTGGGCGGAGGGATCCTACGAGCAGTACTTC